The 17 T cell receptor beta chains below come from one sample, sequenced in a study of shared clonotypes between healthy human individuals. Using immunoSEQ multiplex PCR, the repertoire was profiled, and TCRdb retains in-frame clones only, with some absent. The sample has about 120,000 clones, 68% seen once. The sequenced material came from memory CD8+ T cells sorted from blood. Subset of the sample: CD45RO+ cells pooled with CCR7-negative TemRA cells. The receptors stem from a woman aged 25 to 39 in good health.

The rearrangement uses TRBV14 and TRBJ2-7; D may correspond to TRBD1 or TRBD2 (5 bases each). In germline, CDR1 is SGHDN, CDR2 FVKESK. V was clipped by 3 bases and J by 7 bases, with 13 bases between them. This CDR3 contains 13 residues. CDR3 loop: CASSHQGVTEQYF. CDR3 nucleotide sequence: TGTGCCAGCAGCCACCAGGGAGTGACAGAGCAGTACTTC.

This clone was picked up many times. V is TRBV2 and J is TRBJ2-7; 12 bases fit TRBD1. This CDR3 is built from 18 residues. CDR1 is SNHLY and CDR2 is FYNNEI in the germline V gene. Losses at the gene ends were 4 bases for V and 4 bases for J; bases not matched to a gene: 14. The CDR3 sequence is CASSVPGQGAPSLYEQYF. The CDR3 DNA reads TGTGCCAGCAGTGTCCCGGGACAGGGGGCTCCAAGTTTGTACGAGCAGTACTTC.

J is TRBJ1-2 and V is TRBV27, with D possibly being TRBD1 (5 bases). Looked up from germline, CDR1 is MNHEY and CDR2 is SMNVEV (reference sequence). The CDR3 has 14 residues. Trimming cost V 5 bases and J 4 bases, with 14 bases left between them. The CDR3 protein is CASSPRDGFYGYTF. The CDR3 coding sequence is TGTGCCAGCAGTCCCCGGGACGGGTTCTATGGCTACACCTTC.

This chain joins TRBV28 and TRBJ2-7; D may match TRBD1 or TRBD2 (5 bases each). Germline CDR1 reads MDHEN; CDR2 reads SYDVKM. The length of the CDR3 is 14 residues. Between the trimmed V and J ends, which lost 5 bases and 5 bases, there was a span of 16 bases. CDR3 in DNA: TGTGCCAGCAGTACAAGGCCAGGGAGTCACGAGCAGTACTTC. Protein sequence: CASSTRPGSHEQYF.

This clone has a handful of counts. The chain joins TRBV7-8 to TRBJ1-5; 8 positions match TRBD1. The CDR3 is made up of 15 amino acids. Germline V gene lookup returns CDR1 SGHVS and CDR2 FQNEAQ. The J segment lost 1 base and the V segment lost 6 bases, leaving 5 bases of the junction unmatched. In DNA form, the CDR3 reads TGTGCCAGCAGGGGAGACAGGGGAAGCAATCAGCCCCAGCATTTT. It encodes CASRGDRGSNQPQHF.

This clone appeared a single time. V is TRBV13 and J is TRBJ2-5; TRBD2 matches 7 bases. The J call is in doubt because the DNA end fits TRBJ2-7 better. CDR1 and CDR2 from the germline V gene are PRHDT and FYEKMQ (reference sequence). The CDR3 is 16 amino acids. DNA of the CDR3: TGTGCCAGCAGCTTACTTGCGGGAGTAGGGGTGGGCGAGCAGTACTTC. Translated: CASSLLAGVGVGEQYF.

The rearrangement links TRBV7-9 to TRBJ1-5; D gene ambiguous. With 2 bases removed from V and 4 bases from J, the gap between germline ends came to 3 bases. The CDR3 totals 12 residues. Germline CDR1 and CDR2: SEHNR and FQNEAQ (reference sequence). The CDR3 DNA reads TGTGCCAGCAGCTTACAGAATCAGCCCCAGCATTTT. Amino acid sequence: CASSLQNQPQHF.

This clone is categorized as medium-sized. The chain links TRBV9 to TRBJ1-5, with a tentative D call TRBD1 (5 bases). Trimming took off 5 bases at V and 4 bases at J, with 16 bases between the two ends. Germline V gene sequence: CDR1 SGDLS, CDR2 YYNGEE. CDR3 size: 15 residues. The CDR3 sequence is CASSLRGLGNQPQHF. CDR3 bases: TGTGCCAGCAGTCTTAGGGGTTTGGGTAATCAGCCCCAGCATTTT.

The chain employs TRBV19 and TRBJ2-6; D is ambiguous. CDR1 and CDR2 (germline): LNHDA, SQIVND (reference sequence). V was shortened by 5 bases and J by 3 bases, with 11 bases between the two germline ends. The length of the CDR3 is 15 residues. The CDR3 is CASSSAPDGANVLTF. Here the CDR3 DNA reads TGTGCCAGTAGTTCGGCCCCTGATGGGGCCAACGTCCTGACTTTC.

The CDR3 nucleotides read TGTGCCAGCAGCTCACTAGCGGGAGGGTTCGGGGATACGCAGTATTTT. Amino acid sequence: CASSSLAGGFGDTQYF. The rearrangement joins TRBV5-4 to TRBJ2-3; TRBD2 matches at 13 bases. Germline V gene data show CDR1 as SGHNT and CDR2 as YYREEE (reference sequence). V gave up 3 bases and J gave up 6 bases; unmatched junction bases: 7. The CDR3 contains 16 residues.

The CDR3 reads CASIPGTSGSYEQYF. CDR3 DNA sequence: TGTGCCAGCATCCCCGGCACTAGCGGGTCCTACGAGCAGTACTTC. The rearrangement links TRBV28 to TRBJ2-7; 9 nucleotides agree with TRBD2. CDR1 is MDHEN and CDR2 is SYDVKM in the germline V gene. The CDR3 contains 15 residues. The V and J ends lost 7 bases and 1 base, in that order; junction bases with no gene match: 8.

This clone was seen only once. The chain employs TRBV7-9 and TRBJ2-5; TRBD2 matches 9 bases. CDR3 length equals 16 residues. Germline assignment: CDR1 SEHNR and CDR2 FQNEAQ (reference sequence). With V trimmed by 1 base and J by 0 bases, 3 bases remained unmatched. The CDR3 nucleotides read TGTGCCAGCAGCTTAGGACTAGCGGAGTACCAAGAGACCCAGTACTTC. It encodes CASSLGLAEYQETQYF. Full variable domain (remainder filled in from reference TRBV7-9 and TRBJ2-5): DTGVSQNPRHKITKRGQNVTFRCDPISEHNRLYWYRQTLGQGPEFLTYFQNEAQLEKSRLLSDRFSAERPKGSFSTLEIQRTEQGDSAMYLCASSLGLAEYQETQYFGPGTRLLVL.

V usage is TRBV11-2 and J usage is TRBJ2-7; perhaps TRBD1 as D (6 bases). V lost 8 bases to trimming and J lost 6 bases, with 23 bases between them. Germline V gene data show CDR1 as SGHAT and CDR2 as FQNNGV. The CDR3 covers 15 residues. CDR3 in amino acids: CASWNRGQLSPEQYF. The CDR3 DNA reads as TGTGCCAGCTGGAACCGCGGACAGCTGAGCCCCGAGCAGTACTTC. Full variable domain (missing parts from reference TRBV11-2 and TRBJ2-7): EAGVAQSPRYKIIEKRQSVAFWCNPISGHATLYWYQQILGQGPKLLIQFQNNGVVDDSQLPKDRFSAERLKGVDSTLKIQPAKLEDSAVYLCASWNRGQLSPEQYFGPGTRLTVT.

This clone was seen more than once but under ten times. The chain is built from TRBV27 and TRBJ2-1, with 9 nucleotides matching TRBD2. V lost 2 bases, J lost 7 bases, and 0 bases stayed unmatched. The CDR3 is made up of 13 amino acids. In germline, CDR1 is MNHEY, CDR2 SMNVEV (reference sequence). In DNA form, the CDR3 reads TGTGCCAGCAGTTTAACTAGCGGGAATGAGCAGTTCTTC. Translated: CASSLTSGNEQFF.

The chain combines TRBV6-5 with TRBJ2-4; D is ambiguous. Trimming pared 7 bases from V and 3 bases from J, leaving 16 bases between. The CDR3 is made up of 15 amino acids. Germline V gene lookup returns CDR1 MNHEY and CDR2 SVGAGI. CDR3 protein: CASKPHSMGKNIQYF. Here the CDR3 DNA reads TGTGCCAGCAAACCCCACTCGATGGGCAAAAACATTCAGTACTTC.

The rearrangement joins TRBV27 to TRBJ2-7, with 8 bases aligning to TRBD1. CDR1 is MNHEY, CDR2 SMNVEV, per germline (reference sequence). This CDR3 spans 13 amino acids. Trimming cost V 9 bases and J 2 bases; bases outside gene matches: 6. The CDR3 DNA sequence: TGTGCCAGTAGTAGGACAGGGCCCTACGAGCAGTACTTC. It translates to CASSRTGPYEQYF.

The V and J genes are TRBV6-1 and TRBJ1-5, with D possibly matching TRBD1 (6 bases). Per germline, CDR1 MNHNS and CDR2 SASEGT. The CDR3 length is 17 residues. V lost 2 bases and J 1 base, leaving 15 bases between the germline ends. CDR3 protein: CASSELAGVASNQPQHF. The CDR3 bases are TGTGCCAGCAGTGAATTGGCAGGGGTTGCGAGCAATCAGCCCCAGCATTTT.